A selection of T cell receptor beta chains follows, all from one sample in a study of T cells in tuberculosis. Sequencing used immunoSEQ multiplex PCR; TCRdb keeps in-frame clones, though not all of them. The sample yields 25,000 to 35,000 clones, approximately 94% seen once. Sequencing input: PBMCs. The receptors here all came from a donor aged 10-30 years with latent tuberculosis or without tuberculosis infection. Both conserved end residues are part of each CDR3. Each record gives: J gene, clone size, V gene, D gene, CDR3 protein. D genes are given only for firm matches. Clone size is shown for a subset of rows, as once, few, many or a class of expanded clone.

>TRBJ2-7|-|TRBV29-1|-
CSVEGTSTYEQYF
>TRBJ2-3|-|TRBV7-9|TRBD1
CASNNGQGATDTQYF
>TRBJ2-1|-|TRBV9|TRBD1
CASNRQGEGNEQFF
>TRBJ1-1|-|TRBV4-1|-
CASSQGPYAFF
>TRBJ1-1|-|TRBV29-1|TRBD1
CSATGGLGNTEAFF
>TRBJ2-1|-|TRBV7-2|-
CASSLGALNEQFF
>TRBJ1-4|-|TRBV28|-
CASSMSATNEKLFF
>TRBJ2-5|-|TRBV7-2|-
CASSLEDTPGTQYF
>TRBJ1-1|-|TRBV28|-
CASRGRGTEAFF
>TRBJ1-5|-|TRBV10-3|-
CAIRGGQGPQHF
>TRBJ2-3|-|TRBV6-5|TRBD1
CASSSQGAGEDTQYF
>TRBJ1-1|-|TRBV10-3|TRBD1
CASSGGQGGEAFF
>TRBJ1-1|-|TRBV27|-
CASRINMNTEAFF
>TRBJ1-1|-|TRBV7-9|-
CASSLGGRTEAFF
>TRBJ2-5|-|TRBV7-9|TRBD2
CASSLLAGVQETQYF
>TRBJ2-1|-|TRBV6-1|-
CASSEYGIAYNEQFF
>TRBJ2-5|-|TRBV6-1|TRBD2
CASREGLAGGETQYF
>TRBJ1-4|-|TRBV28|TRBD1
CASSLMHRGGNEKLFF
>TRBJ2-7|once|TRBV13|TRBD1
CASSPRQGSSYEQYF
>TRBJ2-3|-|TRBV25-1|TRBD2
CASSEGLGGGPGTDTQYF
>TRBJ1-1|-|TRBV5-1|-
CASSLAGNTEAFF
>TRBJ2-1|-|TRBV6-1|TRBD2
CASSPRSSGSNEQFF
>TRBJ1-2|-|TRBV2|-
CASSGRGGGVEGYTF
>TRBJ2-7|-|TRBV6-5|-
CASSYSRVVEQYF
>TRBJ1-1|-|TRBV29-1|-
CSVDRGTEAFF
>TRBJ1-4|-|TRBV19|-
CASSIVAVGVSNEKLFF
>TRBJ2-1|-|TRBV25-1|-
CASSTGKTSDEQFF
>TRBJ2-7|once|TRBV11-2|-
CASSLEGGSSYEQYF
>TRBJ1-4|-|TRBV5-1|-
CASSGGEKLFF
>TRBJ2-6|-|TRBV4-3|-
CASSRRAGSGANVLTF
>TRBJ2-1|-|TRBV10-3|TRBD1
CAIGSAGTGTNEQFF
>TRBJ2-3|-|TRBV23-1|TRBD1
CASSHPPGQGRDTQYF
>TRBJ1-1|-|TRBV5-1|-
CASTIDRDTEAFF
>TRBJ2-3|-|TRBV27|-
CASSLSACRGGDTQYF
>TRBJ1-5|-|TRBV28|TRBD1
CASRGTGDAQPQHF
>TRBJ2-7|-|TRBV9|-
CASSVVAGPGEQYF
>TRBJ2-7|-|TRBV27|-
CASTSGSYEQYF
>TRBJ2-7|-|TRBV11-3|TRBD2
CASSSRPSAGVSYEQYF
>TRBJ2-1|once|TRBV29-1|-
CSVASFKRDNEQFF
>TRBJ1-1|-|TRBV29-1|TRBD1
CSVPLQGAGVGEAFF
>TRBJ2-2|few|TRBV7-6|-
CAISGTTNTGELFF
>TRBJ2-1|-|TRBV7-8|-
CASSPLRESYNEQFF
>TRBJ2-7|-|TRBV19|-
CATRDNYEQYF
>TRBJ2-7|-|TRBV5-1|TRBD2
CASSLVLAGNYEQYF
>TRBJ2-7|-|TRBV7-8|TRBD2
CASSFLAEVSYEQYF